Below are 23 T cell receptor beta chains sequenced from a single sample in a study of low-dose radiotherapy and immunotherapy resistance in tumors. Primers used for first-strand cDNA, a TRAV- and TRBV-specific set, covered both alpha and beta chains. For amplifying TCRs, the PCR ran for about 19 cycles with Phusion, which was used together with a constant-region primer and the adapter on the V primers. TCRdb ran MiXCR on the reads and lists one entry per CDR3 protein. The sample gives around 15,000 distinct CDR3 sequences, around two thirds of which show up once; 5.5% to 7% is in the top ten. The receptors come from a human donor with advanced metastatic prostate, ovarian, gallbladder or colorectal cancer (not recorded which). This table probably holds off-target reads from a library built for another chain.

The chain employs TRBV18 and TRBJ2-7, with TRBD2 matching 10 bases. Germline assignment: CDR1 KGHSH and CDR2 LQKENI. The V gene end was trimmed by 1 base and the J gene end by 6 bases; junction bases not matched to a gene: 6. CDR3 size: 15 residues. CDR3: CASSPQRGGKGEQYF. CDR3 in DNA: TGTGCCAGCTCACCACAGCGGGGGGGCAAAGGCGAGCAGTACTTC.

CDR3 DNA: TGTGCCAGCTCCCGTCGGGAGAACATTCAGTACTTC. Protein: CASSRRENIQYF. The genes are TRBV28 and TRBJ2-4; tentatively, D is TRBD2 (6 bases). V was cut by 8 bases and J by 7 bases, with 12 bases left in between. Germline CDR1 and CDR2: MDHEN and SYDVKM. CDR3 size: 12 residues.

The chain carries TRBV6-8 and TRBJ2-7, with a tentative D call TRBD2 (5 bases). CDR3 length: 18 amino acids. Germline values: CDR1 MNHGY, CDR2 SAAAGT. Trimming took off 6 bases at V and 1 base at J, with 25 bases between the two ends. The CDR3 nucleotides are TGTGCCAGCAGCTTCCAAAAAGCGGCCCCTACCTTATCCTACGAGCAGTACTTC. It encodes CASSFQKAAPTLSYEQYF.

J is TRBJ2-3 and V is TRBV20-1; TRBD2 matches 14 bases. The CDR3 covers 15 residues. Germline values: CDR1 DFQATT, CDR2 SNEGSKA (reference sequence). V lost 3 bases, J lost 5 bases, and 4 bases stayed unmatched. The CDR3 spells CSARTSGRAQDTQYF. The CDR3, as DNA: TGCAGTGCTAGGACTAGCGGGAGGGCCCAAGATACGCAGTATTTT.

The chain combines TRBV29-1 with TRBJ2-1; TRBD2 matches 12 bases. The V segment lost 0 bases and the J segment 9 bases; nucleotides outside the gene matches: 6. The CDR3 sequence is 15 residues long. Germline lookup yields CDR1 SQVTM and CDR2 ANQGSEA. CDR3 loop: CSVEDILAGGGEQFF. For the CDR3, the DNA is TGCAGCGTTGAAGATATCCTAGCGGGAGGGGGTGAGCAGTTCTTC.

The rearrangement joins TRBV6-2 or TRBV6-3 to TRBJ2-2, with TRBD2 matching over 13 bases. In germline, CDR1 is MNHEY, CDR2 SVGEGT. Germline trimming cut 4 bases from V and 4 bases from J; bases unmatched to any gene: 15. This CDR3 has 20 amino acids. CDR3 in amino acids: CASSFYPGLAGLASTGELFF. The CDR3 region has the DNA TGTGCCAGCAGTTTTTACCCGGGACTAGCGGGATTGGCCAGCACCGGGGAGCTGTTTTTT.

The rearrangement links TRBV6-1 to TRBJ2-7; 7 bases map to TRBD2. In germline, CDR1 is MNHNS, CDR2 SASEGT. The CDR3 sequence is 15 residues long. V lost 5 bases and J lost 3; bases outside the gene matches: 10. The DNA of the CDR3 is TGTGCCAGCAGTTACAGCACCGGGGAGGGCTACGAGCAGTACTTC. Translating gives CASSYSTGEGYEQYF.

The V call is TRBV11-3, the J call TRBJ1-1; a weak D match, TRBD1 (5 bases). There are 13 residues in the CDR3. Trimming shortened V by 2 bases and J by 6 bases, and 10 bases separated the two germline ends. From germline, CDR1 is SGHNT and CDR2 YENEEA. The chain's CDR3 is CASSLILGAEAFF. In DNA form, the CDR3 reads TGTGCCAGCAGCTTAATATTGGGGGCTGAAGCTTTCTTT.

DNA for the CDR3: TGTGCCAGCAGTCTCGGGACAAACACCGGGGAGCTGTTTTTT. It is translated as CASSLGTNTGELFF. This rearrangement joins TRBV6-4 to TRBJ2-2; possible D gene TRBD1, 6 bases. CDR3 size: 14 residues. The V gene lost 5 bases and the J gene lost 2 bases, with 9 bases spanning the gap. The germline CDR1 and CDR2 sequences are MRHNA and SNTAGT.

This clonotype was counted between two and nine times. This chain uses TRBV6-5 with TRBJ1-4, with 7 bases aligning to TRBD1. Germline V gene sequence: CDR1 MNHEY, CDR2 SVGAGI. J was trimmed by 8 bases and V by 6 bases; bases with no gene match: 3. The CDR3 has 12 amino acids. The DNA of the CDR3 is TGTGCCAGCAGACAGGGGAGAGAAAAACTGTTTTTT. This translates into CASRQGREKLFF.

The V gene is TRBV19, the J gene TRBJ2-2; TRBD2 matches at 9 bases. Germline-derived CDR1 and CDR2 are LNHDA and SQIVND (reference sequence). The trim removed 6 bases at V and 5 bases at J, leaving 7 bases unmatched. The CDR3 runs 15 residues. The CDR3 loop is CASRQRGAETGELFF. The CDR3 DNA reads TGTGCCAGTAGGCAGCGGGGGGCTGAAACCGGGGAGCTGTTTTTT.

The chain has TRBV9 and TRBJ2-1; 10 bases match TRBD1. The CDR3 loop spans 14 amino acids. The germline gives CDR1 SGDLS, CDR2 YYNGEE. J lost 7 bases, V lost 3 bases, and 4 bases had no gene match. CDR3 in DNA: TGTGCCAGCAGCGAAGACAGGGGGCATAATGAGCAGTTCTTC. Translating it yields CASSEDRGHNEQFF.

The V gene is TRBV19, the J gene TRBJ2-3; no firm D call. The length of the CDR3 is 14 residues. Germline V lookup: CDR1 LNHDA, CDR2 SQIVND (reference sequence). The V end was cut by 6 bases, the J end by 2 bases, with 12 bases between. CDR3 DNA sequence: TGTGCCAGTAGGGAACCTTCTTCCACAGATACGCAGTATTTT. Translated, it gives CASREPSSTDTQYF. Supplemented by reference TRBV19 and TRBJ2-3, the full variable domain reads DGGITQSPKYLFRKEGQNVTLSCEQNLNHDAMYWYRQDPGQGLRLIYYSQIVNDFQKGDIAEGYSVSREKKESFPLTVTSAQKNPTAFYLCASREPSSTDTQYFGPGTRLTVL.

In the case of this clonotype: A junction boundary mismatches the germline segment, possibly from a read error. V usage is TRBV20-1 and J usage is TRBJ2-1; TRBD2 matches 7 bases. Looked up from germline, CDR1 is DFQATT and CDR2 is SNEGSKA (reference sequence). The CDR3 has 11 residues. The CDR3 is CGASGYNEQFF. CDR3 in DNA: TGTGGGGCTAGCGGATACAATGAGCAGTTCTTC.

This chain uses TRBV5-5 with TRBJ1-1; weak D call: TRBD1 (5 bases). The germline gives CDR1 SGHKS, CDR2 YYEKEE (reference sequence). The CDR3 extends over 14 amino acids. V was trimmed by 1 base and J by 1 base, leaving 8 bases between them. In DNA form, the CDR3 reads TGTGCCAGCAGCTTGTACGGGGGGAACACTGAAGCTTTCTTT. It translates to CASSLYGGNTEAFF.

The J gene is TRBJ2-3, the V gene TRBV6-2 or TRBV6-3; a weak D match, TRBD1 (6 bases). Trimming took 4 bases from V and 6 from J, leaving 17 bases between them. The CDR3 spans 15 residues. Germline V gene sequence: CDR1 MNHEY, CDR2 SVGEGT. The CDR3 DNA is TGTGCCAGCAGTTCAGGGGCGACACCTAGGGATACGCAGTATTTT. It codes for CASSSGATPRDTQYF.

This clonotype was seen a handful of times. The rearrangement links TRBV28 to TRBJ2-1; 7 positions match TRBD2. V dropped 2 bases and J dropped 10; count of bases not matched to a gene: 8. CDR1 is MDHEN and CDR2 is SYDVKM in the germline V gene. CDR3 length: 14 amino acids. The DNA for the CDR3 is TGTGCCAGCAGTTTAGGAGGCGGGAGTGGGGAGCAGTTCTTC. Its translation is CASSLGGGSGEQFF. The full variable domain, completed using reference TRBV28 and TRBJ2-1, is DVKVTQSSRYLVKRTGEKVFLECVQDMDHENMFWYRQDPGLGLRLIYFSYDVKMKEKGDIPEGYSVSREKKERFSLILESASTNQTSMYLCASSLGGGSGEQFFGPGTRLTVL.

This clonotype showed up just a few times. V is TRBV9 and J is TRBJ2-7; either TRBD1 or TRBD2 may fit D (6 bases each). V was shortened by 2 bases and J by 7 bases, with 13 bases between the two germline ends. CDR1 and CDR2 from the germline V gene are SGDLS and YYNGEE. The length of the CDR3 is 13 residues. CDR3 protein: CASSVPGAKEQYF. The DNA of the CDR3 is TGTGCCAGCAGCGTCCCGGGGGCTAAGGAGCAGTACTTC.

This chain connects TRBV4-2 to TRBJ1-5, with D possibly TRBD1 on 5 matching bases. The V gene's germline CDR1 is LGHNA and CDR2 YNFKEQ. V was cut by 0 bases and J by 3 bases, with 12 bases left in between. This CDR3 has 16 amino acids. The CDR3 region is CASSQDRSGNNQPQHF. The CDR3, as DNA: TGTGCCAGCAGCCAAGACCGTTCAGGGAACAATCAGCCCCAGCATTTT.

This clonotype has only a few counts. The chain is built from TRBV20-1 and TRBJ2-1, with 7 positions matching TRBD2. Losses at the gene ends were 3 bases for V and 5 bases for J; bases not matched to a gene: 7. The CDR3 length is 14 residues. The V gene's germline CDR1 is DFQATT and CDR2 SNEGSKA (reference sequence). CDR3 nucleotides: TGCAGTGCTAGTCGGCGGGAGTGGCACAATGAGCAGTTCTTC. Translated: CSASRREWHNEQFF.

This clonotype was seen more than once but under ten times. This sequence joins TRBV6-2 or TRBV6-3 and TRBJ1-2; D uncertain. The CDR3 spans 14 residues. Germline assignment: CDR1 MNHEY and CDR2 SVGEGT. V lost 5 bases, J lost 2 bases, and 12 bases lay in between. CDR3 bases: TGTGCCAGCAGTGAATTGGCCAGGAACTATGGCTACACCTTC. It specifies CASSELARNYGYTF.

V and J are TRBV28 and TRBJ2-7, with a tentative D call TRBD1 (5 bases). From germline, CDR1 is MDHEN and CDR2 SYDVKM. The CDR3 spans 15 residues. Trimming removed 5 bases at V and 1 base at J, with 15 bases between. The CDR3 spells CASSPQGRFSYEQYF. CDR3 coding DNA: TGTGCCAGCAGTCCTCAGGGCCGATTTTCCTACGAGCAGTACTTC.

The chain links TRBV3-1 to TRBJ1-5; TRBD1 might be the D (5 bases). V lost 5 bases and J lost 7, with 15 bases in between. The CDR3 contains 14 residues. CDR1 and CDR2 (germline): LGHDT, YNNKEL (reference sequence). CDR3 bases: TGTGCCAGCAGCAACCGGGGACGGGTACAGCCCCAGCATTTT. Residues: CASSNRGRVQPQHF. Based on the CDR3 plus reference TRBV3-1 and TRBJ1-5, the full variable domain is DTAVSQTPKYLVTQMGNDKSIKCEQNLGHDTMYWYKQDSKKFLKIMFSYNNKELIINETVPNRFSPKSPDKAHLNLHINSLELGDSAVYFCASSNRGRVQPQHFGDGTRLSIL.